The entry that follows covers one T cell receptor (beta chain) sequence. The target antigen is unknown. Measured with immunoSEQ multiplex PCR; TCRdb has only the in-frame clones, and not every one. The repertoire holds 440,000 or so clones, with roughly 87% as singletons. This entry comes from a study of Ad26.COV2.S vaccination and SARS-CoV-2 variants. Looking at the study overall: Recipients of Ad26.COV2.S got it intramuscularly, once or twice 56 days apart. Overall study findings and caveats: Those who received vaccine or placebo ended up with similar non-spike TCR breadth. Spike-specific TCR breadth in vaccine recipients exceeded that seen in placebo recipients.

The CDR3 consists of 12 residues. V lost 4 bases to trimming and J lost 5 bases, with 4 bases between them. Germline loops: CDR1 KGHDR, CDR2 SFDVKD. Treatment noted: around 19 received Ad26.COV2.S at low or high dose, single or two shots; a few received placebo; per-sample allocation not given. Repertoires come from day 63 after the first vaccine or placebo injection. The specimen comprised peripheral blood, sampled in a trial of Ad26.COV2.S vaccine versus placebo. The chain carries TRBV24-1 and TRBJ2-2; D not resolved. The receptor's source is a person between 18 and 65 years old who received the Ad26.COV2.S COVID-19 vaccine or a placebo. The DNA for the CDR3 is TGTGCCACCAGTGAAGGGACCGGGGAGCTGTTTTTT. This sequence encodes CATSEGTGELFF.